This T cell receptor beta chain originates from a study of OX40 agonist ivuxolimab in advanced cancers. In the study overall: Dose-escalation subjects each had hepatocellular carcinoma, melanoma, renal cell or head and neck cancer. From roughly 23 to 90 years was the age range, with a mean of roughly 59 years, and 65% to 90% were male.

TCRdb's table, derived via immunoSEQ multiplex PCR, lists solely in-frame clones and lacks some. This table holds tens of thousands of clones, roughly 85% found once. The CDR3 has 15 residues. V dropped 0 bases and J dropped 9 bases, with 14 bases sitting between them. Germline CDR1 and CDR2: MNHEY and SMNVEV (reference sequence). This clonotype was obtained from an adult with an advanced solid tumor such as melanoma, head and neck, liver or kidney cancer. The source material was CD4+ or CD8+ T cells sorted from blood, sampled in a trial of the OX40 agonist ivuxolimab. This rearrangement joins TRBV27 to TRBJ2-2; D unresolved. CDR3 coding DNA: TGTGCCAGCAGTTTATCGGGCAACTTGGTGTGGGAGCTGTTTTTT. Protein: CASSLSGNLVWELFF.